A single sample is the source of the 17 T cell receptor beta chains below, sequenced in a study of blood T cells in healthy people across ages (dated by TCRdb to between 2014 and 2017). The library was built by means of 5' RACE. Reads for this sample came from an Illumina HiSeq 2500. A second roughly 6 to 12 cycle PCR used a sample-barcoded 5' primer and a J-beta primer mix. In-frame beta chains were kept once TCRdb had trimmed the public reads at Q25 with fastp and called clones with MiXCR. Records with the same CDR3 protein are collapsed into one entry carrying the most frequent genes and DNA. For this sample the table gives more than 550,000 distinct CDR3 sequences, of which over 20% were detected only once. Under 25% of the sample lies in the top ten. The specimen sequenced was blood. These receptors came from a man between 65 and 80 years old in good health.

Of note for this clonotype: Sequence at one end of the junction differs from germline and may be a read error. V and J are TRBV5-1 and TRBJ1-1; a possible D gene is TRBD1 (5 bases). Germline CDR1 SGHRS, CDR2 YFSETQ. The CDR3 extends over 16 amino acids. As DNA, the CDR3 is TGCGCCAGCAGCTTGGGTCAGGGCCTGATGAACACTGAAGCCTTCTTT. This codes for CASSLGQGLMNTEAFF.

The chain uses TRBV20-1 and TRBJ1-2; possibly TRBD1 for D (5 bases). Trimming removed 0 bases from V and 3 bases from J, with 8 bases in between. The CDR3 extends over 13 amino acids. The germline CDR1 and CDR2 sequences are DFQATT and SNEGSKA (reference sequence). CDR3 protein: CSARDREDYGYTF. The CDR3 coding sequence is TGCAGTGCTAGAGACAGGGAAGACTATGGCTACACCTTC.

This chain links TRBV12-3 or TRBV12-4 with TRBJ2-2, with TRBD2 matching over 14 bases. This CDR3 comprises 16 residues. V shed 6 bases, J shed 4 bases, and the junction held 4 bases outside the gene matches. In DNA form, the CDR3 reads TGTGCCAGCAGGGCGACTAGCGGGGGGGGCACCGGGGAGCTGTTTTTT. This gives the protein CASRATSGGGTGELFF.

This clonotype came up a few times. The chain links TRBV29-1 to TRBJ1-1, with no clear D. V gave up 4 bases and J gave up 3 bases, with 9 bases separating them. Germline V CDR1 and CDR2: SQVTM, ANQGSEA. The CDR3 is 12 residues long. The CDR3 protein is CSVGESYTEAFF. Written as DNA, the CDR3 is TGCAGCGTTGGAGAGAGTTACACTGAAGCTTTCTTT. The full variable domain, completed using reference TRBV29-1 and TRBJ1-1, is SAVISQKPSRDICQRGTSLTIQCQVDSQVTMMFWYRQQPGQSLTLIATANQGSEATYESGFVIDKFPISRPNLTFSTLTVSNMSPEDSSIYLCSVGESYTEAFFGQGTRLTVV.

Only a few counts were recorded for this clonotype. This chain links TRBV6-6 with TRBJ2-4; TRBD1 matches 8 bases. The CDR3 runs 14 residues. V dropped 4 bases and J dropped 8; count of bases not matched to a gene: 7. From germline, CDR1 is MNHNY and CDR2 SVGAGI (reference sequence). The CDR3 DNA follows: TGTGCCAGCAGTTGGGGACAGGCCGTGGACATTCAGTACTTC. This codes for CASSWGQAVDIQYF.

The gene calls are TRBV7-9 and TRBJ2-4, with TRBD2 as a possible D gene (6 bases). The CDR3 spans 15 residues. The V gene's germline CDR1 is SEHNR and CDR2 FQNEAQ (reference sequence). V shed 5 bases and J shed 0 bases, with 11 bases lying between them. The CDR3 is CASSNPGLAKNIQYF. The CDR3 DNA follows: TGTGCCAGCAGCAATCCGGGACTAGCCAAAAACATTCAGTACTTC.

V gene TRBV10-3 combines with J gene TRBJ1-2, with 7 bases lining up with TRBD1. This CDR3 has 14 amino acids. Germline V gene data show CDR1 as ENHRY and CDR2 as SYGVKD. V was clipped by 9 bases and J by 7 bases; unmatched bases: 14. In DNA form, the CDR3 reads TGTGCCATAAACCCGGGACAGCTTTCCTTTGGCTACACCTTC. This translates into CAINPGQLSFGYTF.

The chain has TRBV29-1 and TRBJ2-6, with D uncertain. Per the germline V gene, CDR1 is SQVTM and CDR2 is ANQGSEA. Trimming left V 5 bases short and J 0 bases short, with 5 bases between. The length of the CDR3 is 13 residues. The CDR3, as DNA: TGCAGCGTTAAACTCTCTGGGGCCAACGTCCTGACTTTC. It codes for CSVKLSGANVLTF.

There are a few counts of this clonotype. The chain is built from TRBV5-1 and TRBJ2-5; 7 nucleotides line up with TRBD1. The DNA end is more similar to TRBJ2-7, so the J call may be wrong. The CDR3 is made up of 15 amino acids. Germline lookup yields CDR1 SGHRS and CDR2 YFSETQ. The CDR3 sequence: CASSLDGTEVNEQYF. The CDR3 coding sequence is TGCGCCAGCAGCTTGGATGGGACAGAGGTCAACGAGCAGTACTTC.

The chain carries TRBV4-2 and TRBJ1-2, with a tentative D call TRBD1 (6 bases). With 6 bases removed from V and 7 bases from J, the gap between germline ends came to 15 bases. Germline CDR1 and CDR2: LGHNA and YNFKEQ. The CDR3 has 13 residues. For the CDR3, the DNA is TGTGCCAGCAGTCAGAACAGGGAGCGTGGCTACACCTTC. Protein sequence: CASSQNRERGYTF.

V gene TRBV12-3 or TRBV12-4 combines with J gene TRBJ2-3, with D unresolved. This CDR3 is 12 amino acids long. The V end lost 4 bases, the J end lost 15 bases, and 17 bases lay between the germline ends. The chain's CDR3 is CASSWSPDTEYF. CDR3 nucleotide sequence: TGTGCCAGCAGTTGGAGTCCAGATACGGAATATTTT.

J is TRBJ2-5 and V is TRBV5-1; D is perhaps TRBD1 or TRBD2 (6 bases each). V lost 2 bases, J lost 3 bases, and 11 bases lay in between. The germline V gene has CDR1 SGHRS and CDR2 YFSETQ. The CDR3 totals 14 residues. In nucleotides, the CDR3 is TGCGCCAGCAGCTTAGTGGGGGGCGAAGAGACCCAGTACTTC. It encodes CASSLVGGEETQYF.

The genes are TRBV12-3 or TRBV12-4 and TRBJ2-5; 9 bases align to TRBD2. The CDR3 runs to 17 residues. V dropped 3 bases and J dropped 2; count of bases not matched to a gene: 10. The CDR3 reads CASSLASGAVIQETQYF. The CDR3 DNA is TGTGCCAGCAGTTTGGCTAGCGGGGCCGTCATACAAGAGACCCAGTACTTC.

This clonotype was detected a few times. This CDR3 reads CASSDAGVYGYTF. The CDR3 bases are TGCGCCAGCAGTGACGCAGGGGTCTATGGCTACACCTTC. This sequence joins TRBV10-2 and TRBJ1-2; weak D call: TRBD1 (6 bases). V lost 3 bases and J lost 4, with 9 bases in between. Germline CDR1 is WSHSY and CDR2 is SAAADI. The CDR3 loop spans 13 amino acids.

This clonotype was recorded a few times. J is TRBJ2-1 and V is TRBV18, with unresolved D. Trimming removed 5 bases from V and 9 bases from J, with 14 bases in between. Germline values: CDR1 KGHSH, CDR2 LQKENI. This CDR3 spans 13 amino acids. The CDR3 loop is CASSTVTVVEQFF. Here the CDR3 DNA reads TGTGCCAGCTCAACGGTTACAGTCGTTGAGCAGTTCTTC. Together with reference TRBV18 and TRBJ2-1, the CDR3 gives the full variable domain: NAGVMQNPRHLVRRRGQEARLRCSPMKGHSHVYWYRQLPEEGLKFMVYLQKENIIDESGMPKERFSAEFPKEGPSILRIQQVVRGDSAAYFCASSTVTVVEQFFGPGTRLTVL.

Only a few counts were recorded for this clonotype. The CDR3 region is CSARDPGRHNEQFF. The CDR3 DNA is TGCAGTGCTAGAGATCCTGGCCGGCACAATGAGCAGTTCTTC. This chain connects TRBV20-1 to TRBJ2-1; D uncertain. The germline V and J ends were trimmed by 0 bases and 5 bases, with 11 bases remaining between them. Germline V gene data show CDR1 as DFQATT and CDR2 as SNEGSKA (reference sequence). The CDR3 consists of 14 residues.

The J gene is TRBJ1-2, the V gene TRBV4-1; D call uncertain. The CDR3 runs to 15 residues. The ends were cut back, 1 base at V and 4 bases at J, with 13 bases in the middle. Germline V gene data show CDR1 as MGHRA and CDR2 as YSYEKL. CDR3 loop: CASSQGYGVGYGYTF. The CDR3 DNA sequence: TGCGCCAGCAGCCAAGGGTACGGGGTGGGCTATGGCTACACCTTC.